The clone carrying this TCR beta chain was observed many times. As yet, its antigen is unknown. The beta constant-region primer was an equimolar mix of two oligonucleotides covering TRBC1 and TRBC2. Nested alpha and beta constant-region primers with the SP2 primer drove four PCR rounds on ligated cDNA. Using its own MiXCR run on the UMI-ligation and nested PCR reads, TCRdb lists one record per CDR3 protein. The sample includes around 83,000 distinct CDR3 sequences, approximately 11% seen only once; the top ten take 0.13%. CDR1 and CDR2 (germline): KGHSH, LQKENI. The CDR3 runs 15 residues. V was clipped by 5 bases and J by 2 bases; unmatched bases: 6. The sample is drawn from a study of naive and memory T cell subsets. Regarding the study as a whole: Especially in CD8 cells, naive repertoires contained a few larger clonotypes, possibly CD45RA-re-expressing memory cells.

The TCR sequence derives from a human donor in good health. Sequenced sample: naive CD4+ T cells from blood. The V gene is TRBV18, the J gene TRBJ2-1, with 7 bases lining up with TRBD2. The CDR3 is CASSALAGAYNEQFF. Written as DNA, the CDR3 is TGTGCCAGCTCAGCTTTGGCGGGGGCCTACAATGAGCAGTTCTTC. The whole variable domain, remainder taken from reference TRBV18 and TRBJ2-1, is NAGVMQNPRHLVRRRGQEARLRCSPMKGHSHVYWYRQLPEEGLKFMVYLQKENIIDESGMPKERFSAEFPKEGPSILRIQQVVRGDSAAYFCASSALAGAYNEQFFGPGTRLTVL.